The source of this T cell receptor (beta chain) is a study of T cell changes during pregnancy in multiple sclerosis. The trim removed 5 bases at V and 7 bases at J, leaving 6 bases unmatched. There are 14 residues in the CDR3. Germline V CDR1 and CDR2: SGHTA, FQGNSA. Produced via immunoSEQ multiplex PCR; TCRdb's table is partial and in-frame only. Among 30,000 to 40,000 clones listed, around 91% were seen once. The clonotype comes from a female donor in good health, enrolled as a control in a pregnancy study. This chain joins TRBV7-2 and TRBJ1-4, with 8 bases fitting TRBD1. The sample in question was CD4+ T cells from peripheral blood mononuclear cells, obtained in the second trimester of pregnancy. The CDR3 here is CASSPGQGGEKLFF. The CDR3 nucleotides are TGTGCCAGCAGCCCCGGACAGGGTGGTGAAAAACTGTTTTTT.